These T cell receptor beta chains were read from a single sample in a study of shared clonotypes between healthy human individuals. Produced via immunoSEQ multiplex PCR; TCRdb's table is partial and in-frame only. The table records nearly 1,000,000 clones, approximately 80% of them present only once. Sequencing input: memory CD4+ T cells sorted from blood. These receptors were taken from a man younger than 35 in good health. Each CDR3 is given with its conserved first and last residue. Each record gives: D gene, clone size, V gene, J gene, CDR3 protein, CDR3 DNA. D genes are given only for firm matches. Rows give clone size only sometimes, using once, few, many, or a class for an expanded clone.

TRBD1	few	TRBV30	TRBJ1-4	CAWSEGQGASFVKLFF	TGTGCCTGGAGTGAAGGACAGGGGGCGAGTTTTGTAAAACTGTTTTTT
NA	NA	TRBV28	TRBJ1-2	CATNRVRSDGYTF	TGTGCCACCAATAGGGTTAGGTCGGATGGCTACACCTTC
TRBD1	NA	TRBV4-1	TRBJ1-2	CASSQTGQGEGGYTF	TGCGCCAGCAGCCAAACGGGACAGGGGGAGGGTGGCTACACCTTC
TRBD2	NA	TRBV19	TRBJ2-7	CASSIDAGGSYEQYF	TGTGCCAGTAGTATAGATGCGGGGGGCTCCTACGAGCAGTACTTC
NA	NA	TRBV6-1	TRBJ2-1	CASSEFIRVAFLEQFF	TGTGCCAGCAGTGAATTTATAAGGGTGGCGTTTCTTGAGCAGTTCTTC
TRBD2	NA	TRBV11-2	TRBJ2-1	CASSSRIAGGVEQFF	TGTGCCAGCAGCTCCAGGATAGCGGGAGGGGTTGAGCAGTTCTTC
TRBD1	few	TRBV7-8	TRBJ1-6	CASSLRTGERGSPLHF	TGTGCCAGCAGCCTACGGACAGGGGAAAGGGGTTCACCCCTCCACTTT
NA	NA	TRBV6-1	TRBJ2-7	CASISGRLVAYEQYF	TGTGCCAGCATTTCCGGGCGCCTCGTTGCCTACGAGCAGTACTTC
NA	NA	TRBV7-9	TRBJ1-4	CASSLVSATNEKLFF	TGTGCCAGCAGCCTGGTATCTGCAACTAATGAAAAACTGTTTTTT
TRBD2	few	TRBV7-9	TRBJ2-1	CASSLDGGRALNEQFF	TGTGCCAGCAGCTTAGATGGCGGGAGGGCCCTCAATGAGCAGTTCTTC
NA	NA	TRBV7-2	TRBJ1-6	CASSPGRALHF	TGTGCCAGCAGCCCGGGGCGGGCCCTCCACTTT
NA	NA	TRBV7-2	TRBJ2-6	CASSPEPTGGANVLTF	TGTGCCAGCAGCCCCGAACCCACAGGAGGGGCCAACGTCCTGACTTTC
NA	NA	TRBV7-3	TRBJ2-1	CASSLGQNNEQFF	TGTGCCAGCAGCTTAGGACAAAACAATGAGCAGTTCTTC
TRBD1	NA	TRBV15	TRBJ2-2	CATSRGQGGFGAGELFF	TGTGCCACCAGCAGGGGACAGGGAGGATTTGGGGCCGGGGAGCTGTTTTTT
TRBD1	NA	TRBV18	TRBJ2-7	CASSQGAREQYF	TGTGCCAGCTCACAGGGGGCGAGAGAGCAGTACTTC
NA	NA	TRBV11-2	TRBJ1-2	CASSLNVNGYTF	TGTGCCAGCAGCTTAAACGTCAACGGCTACACCTTC
TRBD1	NA	TRBV5-6	TRBJ1-1	CASSLWAGGNTEAFF	TGTGCCAGCAGCTTGTGGGCAGGGGGTAATACTGAAGCTTTCTTT
NA	NA	TRBV21-1	TRBJ1-2	CASSKASGPNYGYTF	TGTGCCAGCAGCAAAGCCTCCGGGCCGAACTATGGCTACACCTTC
NA	once	TRBV20-1	TRBJ2-7	CSAGTTGEQYF	TGCAGTGCCGGGACGACGGGCGAGCAGTACTTC
NA	NA	TRBV30	TRBJ2-5	CAWTINQETQYF	TGTGCCTGGACTATAAATCAAGAGACCCAGTACTTC
NA	NA	TRBV9	TRBJ2-7	CASSVKGGQTTYEQYF	TGTGCCAGCAGCGTAAAGGGGGGGCAGACCACCTACGAGCAGTACTTC
NA	NA	TRBV19	TRBJ2-7	CASSIGPGEQYF	TGTGCCAGTAGTATCGGTCCTGGCGAGCAGTACTTC
NA	NA	TRBV7-9	TRBJ1-6	CASSLSNSPLHF	TGTGCCAGCAGCTTATCCAATTCACCCCTCCACTTT
NA	NA	TRBV30	TRBJ1-2	CAWSGGGHFGYTF	TGTGCCTGGAGTGGAGGGGGGCACTTTGGCTACACCTTC
NA	NA	TRBV5-5	TRBJ2-7	CASSSGQFYEQYF	TGTGCCAGCAGCTCCGGACAGTTTTACGAGCAGTACTTC
TRBD2	many	TRBV7-9	TRBJ2-3	CASSTLRLAGTDTQYF	TGTGCCAGCTCAACCCTGCGACTAGCGGGCACAGATACGCAGTATTTT
TRBD1	NA	TRBV12-5	TRBJ2-7	CASGPGTGTYEQYF	TGTGCTAGTGGGCCCGGGACAGGAACCTACGAGCAGTACTTC
NA	NA	TRBV30	TRBJ2-3	CAWKGLKADTQYF	TGTGCCTGGAAGGGACTGAAGGCAGATACGCAGTATTTT
TRBD2	NA	TRBV7-2	TRBJ2-7	CASSSSGSLYEQYF	TGTGCCAGCAGCTCAAGCGGGAGTCTCTACGAGCAGTACTTC